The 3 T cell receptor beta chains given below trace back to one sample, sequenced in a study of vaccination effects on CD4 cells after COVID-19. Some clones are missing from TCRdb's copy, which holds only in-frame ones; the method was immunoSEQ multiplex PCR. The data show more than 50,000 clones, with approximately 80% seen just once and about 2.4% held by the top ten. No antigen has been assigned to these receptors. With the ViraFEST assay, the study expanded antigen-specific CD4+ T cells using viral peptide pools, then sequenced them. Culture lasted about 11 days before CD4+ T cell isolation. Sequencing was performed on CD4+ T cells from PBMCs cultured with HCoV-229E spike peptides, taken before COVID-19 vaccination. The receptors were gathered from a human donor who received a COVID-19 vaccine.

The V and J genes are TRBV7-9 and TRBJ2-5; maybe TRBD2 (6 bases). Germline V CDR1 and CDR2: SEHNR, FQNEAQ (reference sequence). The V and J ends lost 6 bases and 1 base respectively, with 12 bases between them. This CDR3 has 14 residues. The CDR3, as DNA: TGTGCCAGCAGGGGACTTTTTGGCCAAGAGACCCAGTACTTC. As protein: CASRGLFGQETQYF.

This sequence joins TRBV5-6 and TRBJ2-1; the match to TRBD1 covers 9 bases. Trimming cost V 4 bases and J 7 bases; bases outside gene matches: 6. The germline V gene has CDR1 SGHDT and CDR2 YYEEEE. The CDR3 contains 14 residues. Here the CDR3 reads CASSNRGLGNEQFF. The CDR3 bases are TGTGCCAGCAGCAACAGGGGGCTAGGGAATGAGCAGTTCTTC.

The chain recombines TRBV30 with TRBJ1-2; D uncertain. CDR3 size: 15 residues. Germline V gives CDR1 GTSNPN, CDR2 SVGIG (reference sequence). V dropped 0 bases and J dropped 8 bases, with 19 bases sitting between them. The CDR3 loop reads CAWSVLRKMQWGYTF. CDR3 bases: TGTGCCTGGAGTGTACTGAGGAAAATGCAATGGGGCTACACCTTC.